Described below is a single TCR beta chain sequence and its context. CDR3 length: 15 residues. The ends were cut back, 2 bases at V and 0 bases at J, with 9 bases in the middle. In germline, CDR1 is SGHKS, CDR2 YYEKEE (reference sequence). The data were taken from a study of blood T cell repertoires in COVID-19. The protocol was immunoSEQ multiplex PCR, while the TCRdb copy is restricted to in-frame clones and leaves out a portion. The sample has over 300,000 clones; approximately 85% are singletons. The V call is TRBV5-5, the J call TRBJ2-1, with a possible D match to TRBD2 (5 bases). This clonotype was sampled from a human donor in a cohort sampled during active COVID-19. The sample comprised peripheral blood. CDR3 in DNA: TGTGCCAGCAGCTTCCAAGGGAGCTCCTACAATGAGCAGTTCTTC. Translation gives CASSFQGSSYNEQFF.